This passage covers 21 T cell receptor beta chains from one sample sequenced in a study of human T cells and chemical hapten exposure. The sample's time point: patch test 2, 6 weeks after DPC sensitization. Treatment here: therapeutic diphenylcyclopropenone sensitization with weekly scalp DPC. TCRdb recomputed calls from the RACE reads with MiXCR, one row per CDR3 protein. The sample has about 350,000 distinct CDR3 sequences, about 6% seen once; the top ten hold about 5.4%. This specimen consisted of whole blood, obtained in connection with sensitization to the hapten diphenylcyclopropenone (DPC). Receptors originate from a woman between 18 and 30 years old with alopecia areata. Some clones in this sample may be carry-over from other donors' samples.

In its sample, this clonotype was seen a few times. The chain is built from TRBV28 and TRBJ2-5; 9 positions match TRBD2. The V segment lost 6 bases and the J segment 6 bases; nucleotides outside the gene matches: 8. Germline CDR1 reads MDHEN; CDR2 reads SYDVKM. The CDR3 runs 14 residues. The CDR3 region has the DNA TGTGCCAGCAGCCCTCCACTAGCGGGTCAGACCCAGTACTTC. Its translation is CASSPPLAGQTQYF.

This clonotype was detected ten times or more. The chain recombines TRBV28 with TRBJ2-3; no clear D. Trimming removed 3 bases from V and 5 bases from J, with 12 bases in between. This CDR3 is built from 14 residues. The germline V gene encodes CDR1 MDHEN and CDR2 SYDVKM. The CDR3 here is CASSFYQSQDTQYF. Here the CDR3 DNA reads TGTGCCAGCAGTTTCTATCAATCACAAGATACGCAGTATTTT.

The rearrangement links TRBV4-3 to TRBJ2-7, with 8 bases identical to TRBD2. Germline V gives CDR1 LGHNA, CDR2 YSLEER. J gave up 2 bases and V 0 bases, and 3 bases lay outside the gene matches. There are 15 residues in the CDR3. In DNA, the CDR3 is TGCGCCAGCAGCCAAGATTCCGGGAGGGCCTACGAGCAGTACTTC. Translating gives CASSQDSGRAYEQYF.

This clonotype has at least ten counts. J is TRBJ2-6 and V is TRBV7-9; possibly TRBD2 for D (5 bases). V shed 1 base and J shed 2 bases, with 12 bases lying between them. Germline V gives CDR1 SEHNR, CDR2 FQNEAQ (reference sequence). This CDR3 contains 17 residues. The DNA for the CDR3 is TGTGCCAGCAGCTTAGTACGACGGGGTACTGGGGCCAACGTCCTGACTTTC. This sequence encodes CASSLVRRGTGANVLTF.

This clonotype was found many times. Its ends do not fully match the called genes, so a read error is possible. The rearrangement links TRBV5-1 to TRBJ1-1; possible D gene TRBD1, 5 bases. CDR3 length equals 13 residues. Germline CDR1 is SGHRS and CDR2 is YFSETQ. The CDR3 loop is CASSLQGGTEAFF. The CDR3 DNA reads TGTGCCAGCAGCTTGCAGGGTGGGACTGAAGCTTTCTTT.

Many counts were recorded for this clonotype. The chain joins TRBV6-5 to TRBJ1-5; 12 bases map to TRBD1. V lost 2 bases, J lost 0 bases, and 8 bases stayed unmatched. From germline, CDR1 is MNHEY and CDR2 SVGAGI. The CDR3 has 19 residues. The CDR3 sequence: CASSYAGTGGYYSNQPQHF. The CDR3 coding sequence is TGTGCCAGCAGTTACGCCGGGACAGGGGGCTATTATAGCAATCAGCCCCAGCATTTT.

The chain has TRBV5-6 and TRBJ2-1; 7 nucleotides match TRBD2. Trimming removed 0 bases from V and 4 bases from J; junction bases left unmatched: 4. Germline assignment: CDR1 SGHDT and CDR2 YYEEEE. The CDR3 contains 15 residues. The CDR3 bases are TGTGCCAGCAGCTTGGTAGCGGGTTGGTACAATGAGCAGTTCTTC. This translates into CASSLVAGWYNEQFF.

This clonotype was observed many times. This rearrangement joins TRBV12-3 or TRBV12-4 to TRBJ1-1, with 10 bases that match TRBD1. The V segment lost 3 bases and the J segment 0 bases; nucleotides outside the gene matches: 16. CDR3 size: 20 residues. The CDR3 loop reads CASSFPPDRDRGWVNTEAFF. The CDR3 coding sequence is TGTGCCAGCAGTTTTCCCCCAGACCGGGACAGGGGATGGGTGAACACTGAAGCTTTCTTT.

This chain connects TRBV27 to TRBJ1-4, with a tentative D call TRBD1 (5 bases). Germline V gene lookup returns CDR1 MNHEY and CDR2 SMNVEV (reference sequence). This CDR3 has 10 residues. V was clipped by 4 bases and J by 13 bases, with 7 bases between them. The chain's CDR3 is CASSSGGLFF. The CDR3 DNA is TGTGCCAGCAGTTCTGGGGGACTGTTTTTT.

This clonotype has a handful of counts. The chain joins TRBV29-1 to TRBJ2-3; D possibly corresponds to TRBD2 (6 bases). CDR1 is SQVTM and CDR2 is ANQGSEA in the germline V gene. Trimming took off 5 bases at V and 4 bases at J, with 13 bases between the two ends. The CDR3 is 13 amino acids. The CDR3 loop reads CSVPLPGADTQYF. The CDR3 region has the DNA TGCAGCGTTCCCCTCCCGGGGGCAGATACGCAGTATTTT.

This clonotype was found many times. V and J are TRBV9 and TRBJ1-2; 9 bases line up with TRBD1. This CDR3 has 14 residues. Per germline, CDR1 SGDLS and CDR2 YYNGEE. V lost 3 bases, J lost 7 bases, and 7 bases stayed unmatched. CDR3 protein: CASSATGGGSGYTF. DNA of the CDR3: TGTGCCAGCAGCGCGACAGGGGGAGGTAGTGGCTACACCTTC.

This clonotype has only a few counts. The rearrangement uses TRBV28 and TRBJ2-1; TRBD1 agrees at 11 bases. The CDR3 extends over 15 amino acids. The V segment lost 4 bases and the J segment 12 bases; nucleotides outside the gene matches: 11. The germline V gene encodes CDR1 MDHEN and CDR2 SYDVKM. The CDR3 DNA follows: TGTGCCAGCAGTTCCGGGACAGGGGGGAGCAAGGGGCAGTTCTTC. Its protein product is CASSSGTGGSKGQFF. The full variable domain, in which reference TRBV28 and TRBJ2-1 provide the parts outside the CDR3, is DVKVTQSSRYLVKRTGEKVFLECVQDMDHENMFWYRQDPGLGLRLIYFSYDVKMKEKGDIPEGYSVSREKKERFSLILESASTNQTSMYLCASSSGTGGSKGQFFGPGTRLTVL.

The V call is TRBV28, the J call TRBJ1-1; 12 bases are a match to TRBD1. Germline V gives CDR1 MDHEN, CDR2 SYDVKM. Trimming cost V 5 bases and J 8 bases; bases outside gene matches: 3. The CDR3 totals 13 residues. CDR3 in DNA: TGTGCCAGCAGTGGGACAGGGGGCGCAGAAGCTTTCTTT. Translating gives CASSGTGGAEAFF.

This clonotype was observed a handful of times. The chain recombines TRBV5-4 with TRBJ2-1; the D gene is possibly TRBD2 (5 bases). This CDR3 is 15 amino acids long. Germline V gene sequence: CDR1 SGHNT, CDR2 YYREEE (reference sequence). Trimming shortened V by 1 base and J by 7 bases, and 15 bases separated the two germline ends. The CDR3 region is CASSLFGPGRNEQFF. The CDR3 DNA is TGTGCCAGCAGCTTGTTCGGGCCTGGGAGAAATGAGCAGTTCTTC.

The gene calls are TRBV4-2 and TRBJ2-7; D may be TRBD1 (6 bases). The CDR3 runs 14 residues. V was pared by 0 bases and J by 2 bases, with 8 bases between. Per germline, CDR1 LGHNA and CDR2 YNFKEQ. For the CDR3, the DNA is TGTGCCAGCAGCCAAGACCAGGGGCCCTACGAGCAGTACTTC. It translates to CASSQDQGPYEQYF.

This clonotype was seen ten or more times. The chain links TRBV5-1 to TRBJ1-4; possibly TRBD1 for D (6 bases). This CDR3 is built from 15 residues. CDR1 is SGHRS and CDR2 is YFSETQ in the germline V gene. Between the trimmed V and J ends, which lost 2 bases and 1 base, there was a span of 9 bases. The CDR3 nucleotides are TGCGCCAGCAGCTTAGGGGGACAAACTAATGAAAAACTGTTTTTT. This translates into CASSLGGQTNEKLFF.

This clonotype was detected a few times. V and J are TRBV13 and TRBJ1-6, with D unclear. Trimming stripped 1 base from V and 5 bases from J, with 6 bases between. There are 14 residues in the CDR3. The germline CDR1 and CDR2 sequences are PRHDT and FYEKMQ (reference sequence). The CDR3 here is CASSLDLNNSPLHF. The CDR3 DNA reads as TGTGCCAGCAGCTTAGACCTGAATAATTCACCCCTCCACTTT.

This clonotype was seen many times. The DNA of the CDR3 is TGTGCCAGCAACCAATTGAACACTGAAGCTTTCTTT. It codes for CASNQLNTEAFF. The chain couples TRBV6-5 to TRBJ1-1, with D hard to call. Germline V gene lookup returns CDR1 MNHEY and CDR2 SVGAGI. Trimming pared 7 bases from V and 0 bases from J, leaving 6 bases between. The CDR3 extends over 12 amino acids.

This chain uses TRBV12-3 or TRBV12-4 with TRBJ2-3, with D tentatively TRBD1 (6 bases). The CDR3 runs to 18 residues. Trimming shortened V by 3 bases and J by 7 bases, and 26 bases separated the two germline ends. CDR3 sequence: CASSFNERFLGAPNTQYF. The CDR3, as DNA: TGTGCCAGCAGTTTCAATGAGCGATTTCTGGGGGCGCCGAATACGCAGTATTTT.

The DNA of the CDR3 is TGTGCCAGCAGCTTAATCGTCCACAGCACAGATACGCAGTATTTT. The encoded protein is CASSLIVHSTDTQYF. The chain is built from TRBV7-2 and TRBJ2-3, with D hard to call. CDR3 length equals 15 residues. V lost 2 bases to trimming and J lost 0 bases, with 9 bases between them. Germline values: CDR1 SGHTA, CDR2 FQGNSA.

J is TRBJ1-2 and V is TRBV6-5; D possibly corresponds to TRBD1 (6 bases). The CDR3 has 14 residues. Germline CDR1 is MNHEY and CDR2 is SVGAGI. With 2 bases removed from V and 4 bases from J, the gap between germline ends came to 11 bases. The chain's CDR3 is CASSYGQLFYGYTF. The CDR3, as DNA: TGTGCCAGCAGTTACGGACAGCTGTTCTATGGCTACACCTTC.